This paragraph covers one T cell receptor beta chain sequence. This entry belongs to a study of blood T cell repertoires in COVID-19. On the study more broadly: Samples came from the United States, Italy and Spain, spanning acute and convalescent COVID-19. The analysed material was cDNA or gDNA that came from T cells, B-cell-depleted T cells, or PBMCs.

Under the authors' procedure: Quantification of nucleated cells was approximated via reference gene primer amplification. This table comes from immunoSEQ multiplex PCR, and its TCRdb copy is limited to in-frame clones, with some not included. D and trimming come from the DNA, and the V and J calls and clone size come from that table. The sample consists of nearly 45,000 clones, about 86% of them appearing once. Looked up from germline, CDR1 is WSHSY and CDR2 is SAAADI. This CDR3 spans 17 amino acids. Germline trimming cut 4 bases from V and 7 bases from J; bases unmatched to any gene: 16. This chain uses TRBV10-2 with TRBJ2-5, with TRBD2 matching 9 bases. The sequenced sample was peripheral blood. The sequence was collected from a human donor in a cohort sampled during active COVID-19. CDR3 sequence: CASSVSSGGPGSGTQYF. The CDR3 region has the DNA TGCGCCAGCAGTGTATCCAGCGGGGGGCCCGGTTCGGGGACCCAGTACTTC.